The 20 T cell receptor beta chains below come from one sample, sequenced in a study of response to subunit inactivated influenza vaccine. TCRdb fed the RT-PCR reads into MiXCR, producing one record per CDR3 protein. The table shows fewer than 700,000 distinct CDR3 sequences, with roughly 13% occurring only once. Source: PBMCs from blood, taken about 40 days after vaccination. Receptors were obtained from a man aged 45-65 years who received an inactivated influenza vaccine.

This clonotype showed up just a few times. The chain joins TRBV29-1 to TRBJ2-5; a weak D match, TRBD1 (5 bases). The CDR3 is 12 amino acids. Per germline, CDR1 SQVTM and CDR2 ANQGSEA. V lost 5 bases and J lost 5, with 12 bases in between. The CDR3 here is CSVYRLAETQYF. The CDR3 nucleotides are TGCAGCGTTTACAGGTTGGCGGAGACCCAGTACTTC.

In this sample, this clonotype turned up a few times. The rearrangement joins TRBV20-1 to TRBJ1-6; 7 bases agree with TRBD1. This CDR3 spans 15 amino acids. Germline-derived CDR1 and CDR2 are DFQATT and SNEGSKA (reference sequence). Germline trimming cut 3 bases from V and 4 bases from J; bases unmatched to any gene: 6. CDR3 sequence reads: CSASTAGQYNSPLHF. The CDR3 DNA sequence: TGCAGTGCTAGTACTGCGGGACAGTATAATTCACCCCTCCACTTT.

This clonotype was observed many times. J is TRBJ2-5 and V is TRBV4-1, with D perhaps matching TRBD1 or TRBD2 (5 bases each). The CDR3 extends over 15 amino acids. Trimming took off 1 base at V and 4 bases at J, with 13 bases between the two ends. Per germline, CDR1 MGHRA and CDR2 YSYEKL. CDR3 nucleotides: TGCGCCAGCAGCCAAGTCGGGGCAGGGAGAGAGACCCAGTACTTC. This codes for CASSQVGAGRETQYF.

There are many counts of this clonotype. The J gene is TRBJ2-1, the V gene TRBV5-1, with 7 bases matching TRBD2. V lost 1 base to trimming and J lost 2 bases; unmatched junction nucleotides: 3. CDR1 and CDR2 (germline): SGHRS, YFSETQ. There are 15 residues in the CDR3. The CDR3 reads CASSLWGGAYNEQFF. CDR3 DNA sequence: TGCGCCAGCAGCTTGTGGGGGGGGGCCTACAATGAGCAGTTCTTC.

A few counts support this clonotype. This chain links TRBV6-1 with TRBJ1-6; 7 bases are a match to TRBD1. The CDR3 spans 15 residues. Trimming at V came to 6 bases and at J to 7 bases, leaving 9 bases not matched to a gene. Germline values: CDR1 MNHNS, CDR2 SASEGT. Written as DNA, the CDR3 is TGTGCCAGCAGGGGGACAGTTTCTAGCAATTCACCCCTCCACTTT. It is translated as CASRGTVSSNSPLHF.

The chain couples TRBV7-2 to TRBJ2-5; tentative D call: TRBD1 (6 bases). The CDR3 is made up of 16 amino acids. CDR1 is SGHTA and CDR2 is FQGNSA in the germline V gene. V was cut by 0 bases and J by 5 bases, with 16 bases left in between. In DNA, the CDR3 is TGTGCCAGCAGCTTAGCGGGCCCAGGGGCGTATGAGACCCAGTACTTC. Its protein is CASSLAGPGAYETQYF.

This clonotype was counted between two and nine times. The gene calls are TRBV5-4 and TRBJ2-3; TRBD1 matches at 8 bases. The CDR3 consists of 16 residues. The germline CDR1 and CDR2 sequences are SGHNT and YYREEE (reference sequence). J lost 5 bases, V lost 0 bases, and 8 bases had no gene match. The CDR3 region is CASSLGQGSSGDTQYF. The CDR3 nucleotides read TGTGCCAGCAGCTTGGGACAGGGGAGTTCGGGAGATACGCAGTATTTT.

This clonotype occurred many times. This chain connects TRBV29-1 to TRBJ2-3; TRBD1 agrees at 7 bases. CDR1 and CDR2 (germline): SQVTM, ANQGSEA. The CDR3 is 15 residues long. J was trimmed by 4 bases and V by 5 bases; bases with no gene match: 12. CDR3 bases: TGCAGCGTTCGATACGACAGGGTTCTGCCAGATACGCAGTATTTT. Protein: CSVRYDRVLPDTQYF.

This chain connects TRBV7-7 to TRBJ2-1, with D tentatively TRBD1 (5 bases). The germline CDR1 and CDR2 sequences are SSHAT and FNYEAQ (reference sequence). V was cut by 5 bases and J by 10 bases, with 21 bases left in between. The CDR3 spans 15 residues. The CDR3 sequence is CASSPLSGGAEEQFF. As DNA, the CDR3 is TGTGCCAGCAGCCCTCTTTCCGGTGGGGCAGAAGAGCAGTTCTTC.

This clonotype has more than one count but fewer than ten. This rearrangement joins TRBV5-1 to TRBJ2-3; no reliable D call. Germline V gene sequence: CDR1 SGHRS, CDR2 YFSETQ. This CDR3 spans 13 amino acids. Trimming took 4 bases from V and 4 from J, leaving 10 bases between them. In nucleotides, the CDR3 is TGCGCCAGCAGCACGACAAGTTCAGATACGCAGTATTTT. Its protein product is CASSTTSSDTQYF.

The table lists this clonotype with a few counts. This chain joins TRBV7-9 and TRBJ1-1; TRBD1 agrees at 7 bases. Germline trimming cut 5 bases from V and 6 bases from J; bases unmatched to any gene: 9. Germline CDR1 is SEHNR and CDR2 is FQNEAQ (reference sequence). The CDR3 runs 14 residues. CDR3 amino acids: CASSPRGPVSEAFF. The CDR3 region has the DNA TGTGCCAGCAGCCCAAGGGGGCCAGTCTCTGAAGCTTTCTTT.

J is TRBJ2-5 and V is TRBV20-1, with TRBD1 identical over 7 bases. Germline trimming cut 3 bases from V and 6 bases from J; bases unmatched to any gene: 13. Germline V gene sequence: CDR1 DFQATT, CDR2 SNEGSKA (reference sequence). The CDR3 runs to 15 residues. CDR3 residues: CSASLKTGSEKTQYF. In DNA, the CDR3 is TGCAGTGCTAGCCTCAAGACAGGGTCTGAGAAGACCCAGTACTTC.

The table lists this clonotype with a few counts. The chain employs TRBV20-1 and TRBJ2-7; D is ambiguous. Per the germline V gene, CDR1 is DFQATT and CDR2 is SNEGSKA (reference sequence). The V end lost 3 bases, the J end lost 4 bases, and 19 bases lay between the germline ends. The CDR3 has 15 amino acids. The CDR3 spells CSASVLGNLVYEQYF. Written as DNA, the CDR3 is TGCAGTGCTAGTGTCCTGGGGAATCTTGTTTACGAGCAGTACTTC.

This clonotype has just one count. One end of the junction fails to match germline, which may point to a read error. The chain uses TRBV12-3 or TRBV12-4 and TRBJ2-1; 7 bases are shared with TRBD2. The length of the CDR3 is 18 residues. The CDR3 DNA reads TGTACCAGCAGTTTTCCCGGGACTATCCTAAGCTCCTACAATGAGCAGTTCTTC. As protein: CTSSFPGTILSSYNEQFF.

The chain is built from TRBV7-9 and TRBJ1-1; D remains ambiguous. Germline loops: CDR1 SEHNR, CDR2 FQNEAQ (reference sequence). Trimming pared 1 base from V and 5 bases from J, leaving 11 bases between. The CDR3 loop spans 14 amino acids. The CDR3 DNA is TGTGCCAGCAGCTTAGGACGGTGGGTGACTGAAGCTTTCTTT. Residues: CASSLGRWVTEAFF.

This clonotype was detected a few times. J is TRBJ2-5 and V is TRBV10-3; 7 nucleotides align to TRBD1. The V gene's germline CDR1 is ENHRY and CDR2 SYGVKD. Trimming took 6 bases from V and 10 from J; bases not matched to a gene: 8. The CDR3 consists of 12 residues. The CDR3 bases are TGTGCCATCAGCCTCGGGACAGATAACCAGTACTTC. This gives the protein CAISLGTDNQYF.

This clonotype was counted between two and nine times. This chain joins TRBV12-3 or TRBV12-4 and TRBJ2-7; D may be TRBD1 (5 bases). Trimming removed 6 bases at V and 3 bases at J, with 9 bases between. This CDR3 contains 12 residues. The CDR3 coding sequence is TGTGCCAGCAGAGCGACAGTCTACGAGCAGTACTTC. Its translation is CASRATVYEQYF.

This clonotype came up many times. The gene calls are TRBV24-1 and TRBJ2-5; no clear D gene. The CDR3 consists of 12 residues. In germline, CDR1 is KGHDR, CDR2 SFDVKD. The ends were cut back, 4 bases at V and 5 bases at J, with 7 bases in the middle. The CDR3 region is CATSDSVETQYF. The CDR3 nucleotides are TGTGCCACCAGTGACTCCGTGGAGACCCAGTACTTC.

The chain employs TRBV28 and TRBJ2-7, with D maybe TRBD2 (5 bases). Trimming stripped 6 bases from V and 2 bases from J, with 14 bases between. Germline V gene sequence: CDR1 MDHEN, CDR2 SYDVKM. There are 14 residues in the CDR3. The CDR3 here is CASSPAGRTYEQYF. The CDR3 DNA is TGTGCCAGCAGCCCTGCGGGTCGGACCTACGAGCAGTACTTC.

The CDR3 reads CASSLPSEGGANVLTF. The CDR3 DNA reads as TGCGCCAGCAGCTTGCCTTCTGAGGGTGGGGCCAACGTCCTGACTTTC. The V and J genes are TRBV5-1 and TRBJ2-6, with a tentative D call TRBD2 (5 bases). The CDR3 covers 16 residues. The germline V and J ends were trimmed by 1 base and 3 bases, with 11 bases remaining between them. From germline, CDR1 is SGHRS and CDR2 YFSETQ.